The 24 T cell receptor beta chains below were found in one sample sequenced in a study of blood T cell repertoires in COVID-19. Some clones are missing from TCRdb's copy, which holds only in-frame ones; the method was immunoSEQ multiplex PCR. The sample has 400,000 or so clones, 70% to 90% seen once. Sequences were obtained from peripheral blood. All receptors derive from a man between 18 and 35 years old with COVID-19, enrolled during active disease.

This clone was observed a few times. The V and J genes are TRBV3-1 (or the pseudogene TRBV3-2) and TRBJ1-2, with D maybe TRBD1 (5 bases). Trimming left V 3 bases short and J 4 bases short, with 15 bases between. Germline V CDR1 and CDR2: LGHDT, YNNKEL (reference sequence). CDR3 size: 15 residues. CDR3 DNA: TGTGCCAGCAGCCAGGGGCTGGACAAGCTCTATGGCTACACCTTC. It yields the protein CASSQGLDKLYGYTF.

The chain combines TRBV5-4 with TRBJ2-3; 9 nucleotides line up with TRBD2. This CDR3 spans 15 amino acids. Per germline, CDR1 SGHNT and CDR2 YYREEE (reference sequence). V was pared by 4 bases and J by 6 bases, with 9 bases of the junction left unmatched. Here the CDR3 DNA reads TGTGCCAGCAGCGCGGGACTAGCTCCCGGGGATACGCAGTATTTT. Its translation is CASSAGLAPGDTQYF.

The V and J genes are TRBV6-4 and TRBJ1-6, with D unclear. Germline CDR1 is MRHNA and CDR2 is SNTAGT. CDR3 size: 11 residues. Trimming removed 6 bases at V and 13 bases at J, with 10 bases between. In DNA, the CDR3 is TGTGCCAGCAGCTGTCTTAATCCCCTCCACTTT. The encoded protein is CASSCLNPLHF.

The chain recombines TRBV24-1 with TRBJ1-5; the D is unclear. CDR3 length: 16 amino acids. V lost 6 bases and J 6 bases, leaving 20 bases between the germline ends. CDR1 and CDR2 (germline): KGHDR, SFDVKD. CDR3 DNA: TGTGCCACCAGTACCCCCCCGGGAATGTTTAGTCAGCCCCAGCATTTT. Translation gives CATSTPPGMFSQPQHF.

The chain uses TRBV2 and TRBJ2-3, with a tentative D call TRBD2 (6 bases). The CDR3 is 16 residues long. Trimming took 5 bases from V and 0 from J, leaving 15 bases between them. CDR1 and CDR2 from the germline V gene are SNHLY and FYNNEI. The CDR3 nucleotides read TGTGCCAGCAGTTTCACGGAGGGGTTAAGCACAGATACGCAGTATTTT. This gives the protein CASSFTEGLSTDTQYF.

V is TRBV6-5 and J is TRBJ2-1; 7 bases align to TRBD1. Germline CDR1 and CDR2: MNHEY and SVGAGI. V dropped 6 bases and J dropped 7; count of bases not matched to a gene: 3. The CDR3 contains 12 residues. The CDR3 loop is CASRNRGNEQFF. CDR3 nucleotide sequence: TGTGCCAGCAGGAACAGGGGAAATGAGCAGTTCTTC.

This clone was counted only a few times. The chain is built from TRBV27 and TRBJ1-4; D gene unclear. The CDR3 is made up of 14 amino acids. From germline, CDR1 is MNHEY and CDR2 SMNVEV (reference sequence). With 3 bases removed from V and 6 bases from J, the gap between germline ends came to 11 bases. CDR3 nucleotides: TGTGCCAGCAGTTTTTCGGGGTTTGATGAAAAACTGTTTTTT. This codes for CASSFSGFDEKLFF.

The V call is TRBV10-3, the J call TRBJ2-3, with D possibly being TRBD2 (6 bases). The V end lost 11 bases, the J end lost 6 bases, and 21 bases lay between the germline ends. The germline CDR1 and CDR2 sequences are ENHRY and SYGVKD. CDR3 length equals 14 residues. This CDR3 is CASQVTGEDDTQYF. In DNA, the CDR3 is TGTGCCTCGCAGGTAACGGGAGAGGATGATACGCAGTATTTT.

V and J are TRBV3-1 (or the pseudogene TRBV3-2) and TRBJ2-1; D is perhaps TRBD2 (6 bases). Trimming took off 4 bases at V and 4 bases at J, with 14 bases between the two ends. Germline V gene sequence: CDR1 LGHDT, CDR2 YNNKEL (reference sequence). The CDR3 sequence is 15 residues long. This CDR3 is CASSPLGGKYNEQFF. For the CDR3, the DNA is TGTGCCAGCAGCCCCCTAGGAGGGAAATACAATGAGCAGTTCTTC.

As regards this clone: The junction and the germline gene differ at one end; a read error may be behind it. V is TRBV3-1 (or the pseudogene TRBV3-2) and J is TRBJ2-3; TRBD2 matches at 11 bases. The germline CDR1 and CDR2 sequences are LGHDT and YNNKEL (reference sequence). CDR3 length equals 14 residues. CDR3 coding DNA: TGTGCCAGCAGCCTCGGAGGGGATAGCGGGGGGGAGAGTTTT. Amino acid sequence: CASSLGGDSGGESF.

The chain combines TRBV5-8 with TRBJ2-3, with D tentatively TRBD2 (6 bases). The germline V gene encodes CDR1 SGHTS and CDR2 YDEGEE. V was pared by 1 base and J by 3 bases, with 12 bases between. This CDR3 contains 15 residues. The CDR3 coding sequence is TGTGCCAGCAGCTTGCTAGCGAGTGGAACAGATACGCAGTATTTT. Its protein product is CASSLLASGTDTQYF. The whole variable domain, filled in from reference TRBV5-8 and TRBJ2-3, reads EAGVTQSPTHLIKTRGQQATLRCSPISGHTSVYWYQQALGLGLQFLLWYDEGEERNRGNFPPRFSGRQFPNYSSELNVNALELEDSALYLCASSLLASGTDTQYFGPGTRLTVL.

The gene calls are TRBV19 and TRBJ2-1; TRBD2 is a possible D gene (6 bases). The CDR3 consists of 11 residues. V lost 5 bases, J lost 15 bases, and 14 bases lay in between. Germline lookup yields CDR1 LNHDA and CDR2 SQIVND (reference sequence). In nucleotides, the CDR3 is TGTGCCAGTAGTGAACCGGGACTGAGGTTCTTC. The encoded protein is CASSEPGLRFF.

The rearrangement joins TRBV6-1 to TRBJ1-4; D is unresolved. Trimming left V 0 bases short and J 8 bases short, with 13 bases between. This CDR3 has 15 residues. Germline CDR1 MNHNS, CDR2 SASEGT. CDR3 sequence: CASSEADFRWEKLFF. CDR3 nucleotides: TGTGCCAGCAGTGAAGCAGACTTTAGGTGGGAAAAACTGTTTTTT.

The chain joins TRBV5-1 to TRBJ1-4; D may be TRBD1 (6 bases). Deletions cut 0 bases from V and 4 bases from J, with 10 bases between. The germline gives CDR1 SGHRS, CDR2 YFSETQ. This CDR3 contains 15 residues. CDR3 protein: CASSLGTDFNEKLFF. The CDR3 DNA reads as TGCGCCAGCAGCTTGGGGACAGATTTTAATGAAAAACTGTTTTTT.

The chain has TRBV7-8 and TRBJ2-7, with D possibly being TRBD2 (5 bases). V was clipped by 8 bases and J by 0 bases, with 8 bases between them. Germline V lookup: CDR1 SGHVS, CDR2 FQNEAQ. The CDR3 has 12 amino acids. The CDR3 DNA reads as TGTGCCAGCTCCGGGGTCTCCTACGAGCAGTACTTC. This translates into CASSGVSYEQYF.

This clone was seen a few times. The chain uses TRBV7-9 and TRBJ2-3; no firm D call. Trimming removed 1 base from V and 4 bases from J, with 15 bases in between. Germline V lookup: CDR1 SEHNR, CDR2 FQNEAQ (reference sequence). This CDR3 contains 16 residues. CDR3 bases: TGTGCCAGCAGCTTAGGCTCTAGATCCCCGGCAGATACGCAGTATTTT. As protein: CASSLGSRSPADTQYF.

The chain uses TRBV7-8 and TRBJ1-6, with 7 bases identical to TRBD1. The junction had 5 bases not matched to a gene; V was cut back by 2 bases and J by 7 bases. Germline V gene data show CDR1 as SGHVS and CDR2 as FQNEAQ. This CDR3 contains 15 residues. The CDR3 DNA follows: TGTGCCAGCAGCTTATTACCAGGGGGAAATTCACCCCTCCACTTT. This translates into CASSLLPGGNSPLHF.

This chain connects TRBV23-1 to TRBJ2-7, with 8 bases identical to TRBD1. TRBV23-1 is sorted into the ORF group, with uncertain function. Losses at the gene ends were 0 bases for V and 4 bases for J; bases not matched to a gene: 5. The CDR3 is 15 residues long. The CDR3 protein is CASSQSTTGEYEQYF. DNA for the CDR3: TGCGCCAGCAGTCAATCGACGACAGGGGAATACGAGCAGTACTTC.

The V gene is TRBV24-1, the J gene TRBJ2-1; D is perhaps TRBD2 (6 bases). The CDR3 runs 15 residues. Germline V gene data show CDR1 as KGHDR and CDR2 as SFDVKD. V shed 5 bases and J shed 2 bases, with 12 bases lying between them. CDR3 DNA sequence: TGTGCCACCAGTGGTTTTGCGGGAACCTACAATGAGCAGTTCTTC. Protein: CATSGFAGTYNEQFF.

This chain links TRBV18 with TRBJ1-1, with 7 bases aligning to TRBD1. There are 17 residues in the CDR3. Unmatched junction bases numbered 8, after V lost 1 base and J lost 0 bases. Per germline, CDR1 KGHSH and CDR2 LQKENI. The CDR3 coding sequence is TGTGCCAGCTCACCACGCCCCAGACAGGGTTTGAACACTGAAGCTTTCTTT. Translating gives CASSPRPRQGLNTEAFF. Supplemented by reference TRBV18 and TRBJ1-1, the full variable domain reads NAGVMQNPRHLVRRRGQEARLRCSPMKGHSHVYWYRQLPEEGLKFMVYLQKENIIDESGMPKERFSAEFPKEGPSILRIQQVVRGDSAAYFCASSPRPRQGLNTEAFFGQGTRLTVV.

DNA for the CDR3: TGTGCCAGCACCCGGGGAGTTGAGCAGTTCTTC. Translating gives CASTRGVEQFF. The chain is built from TRBV6-5 and TRBJ2-1, with D perhaps TRBD2 (5 bases). V lost 7 bases and J lost 9, with 10 bases in between. The V gene's germline CDR1 is MNHEY and CDR2 SVGAGI. The CDR3 length is 11 residues.

This chain uses TRBV11-3 with TRBJ2-7, with D possibly matching TRBD1 (6 bases). From germline, CDR1 is SGHNT and CDR2 YENEEA. This CDR3 has 13 amino acids. Between the trimmed V and J ends, which lost 4 bases and 2 bases, there was a span of 9 bases. The CDR3 sequence is CASSSDRTYEQYF. The CDR3 region has the DNA TGTGCCAGCAGCTCGGACAGAACCTACGAGCAGTACTTC. The whole variable domain, remainder taken from reference TRBV11-3 and TRBJ2-7, is EAGVVQSPRYKIIEKKQPVAFWCNPISGHNTLYWYLQNLGQGPELLIRYENEEAVDDSQLPKDRFSAERLKGVDSTLKIQPAELGDSAVYLCASSSDRTYEQYFGPGTRLTVT.

This clone came up once. CDR3 amino acids: CASSSPGGIDTDTQYF. The CDR3 DNA is TGTGCCAGCAGCTCCCCTGGCGGAATAGACACAGATACGCAGTATTTT. The chain is built from TRBV5-4 and TRBJ2-3; no clear D gene. The CDR3 spans 16 residues. Trimming took off 3 bases at V and 2 bases at J, with 16 bases between the two ends. Looked up from germline, CDR1 is SGHNT and CDR2 is YYREEE (reference sequence).

This sequence joins TRBV12-3 or TRBV12-4 and TRBJ2-1; maybe TRBD2 (6 bases). V lost 8 bases and J 13 bases, leaving 15 bases between the germline ends. CDR3 length: 11 residues. CDR3 sequence: CASSRDWEQFF. CDR3 sequence (DNA): TGTGCCAGCTCCCGGGACTGGGAACAGTTCTTC.